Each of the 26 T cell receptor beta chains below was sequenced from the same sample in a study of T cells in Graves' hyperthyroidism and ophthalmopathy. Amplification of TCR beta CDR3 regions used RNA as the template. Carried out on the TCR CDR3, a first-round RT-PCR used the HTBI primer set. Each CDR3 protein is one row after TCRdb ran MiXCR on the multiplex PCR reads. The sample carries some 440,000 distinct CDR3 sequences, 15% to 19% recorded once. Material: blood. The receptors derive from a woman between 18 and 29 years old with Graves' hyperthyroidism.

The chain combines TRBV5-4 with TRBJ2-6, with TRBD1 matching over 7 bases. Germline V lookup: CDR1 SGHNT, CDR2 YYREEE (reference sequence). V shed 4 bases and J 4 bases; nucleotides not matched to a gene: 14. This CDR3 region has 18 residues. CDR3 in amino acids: CASSRYRGELTGANVLTF. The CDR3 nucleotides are TGTGCCAGCAGCCGTTACAGGGGAGAGCTAACCGGGGCCAACGTCCTGACTTTC.

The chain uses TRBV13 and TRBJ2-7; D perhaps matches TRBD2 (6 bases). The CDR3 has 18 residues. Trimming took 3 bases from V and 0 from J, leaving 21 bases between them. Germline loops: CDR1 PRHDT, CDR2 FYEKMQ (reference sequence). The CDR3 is CASSLGRTGHGSSYEQYF. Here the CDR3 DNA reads TGTGCCAGCAGCTTGGGGAGGACTGGCCACGGAAGCTCCTACGAGCAGTACTTC.

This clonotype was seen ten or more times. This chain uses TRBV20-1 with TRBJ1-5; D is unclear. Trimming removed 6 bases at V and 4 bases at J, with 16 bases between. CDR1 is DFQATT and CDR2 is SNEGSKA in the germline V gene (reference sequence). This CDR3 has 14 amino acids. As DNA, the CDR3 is TGCAGTGCCCTCTTTTATGAAGTGAATCAGCCCCAGCATTTT. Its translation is CSALFYEVNQPQHF.

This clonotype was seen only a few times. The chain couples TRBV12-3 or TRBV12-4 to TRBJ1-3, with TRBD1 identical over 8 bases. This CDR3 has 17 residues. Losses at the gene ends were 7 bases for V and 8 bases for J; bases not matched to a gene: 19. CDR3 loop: CASTARDRYIIADTIYF. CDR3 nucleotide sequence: TGTGCCAGCACCGCTCGGGACAGGTATATTATCGCGGACACCATATATTTT.

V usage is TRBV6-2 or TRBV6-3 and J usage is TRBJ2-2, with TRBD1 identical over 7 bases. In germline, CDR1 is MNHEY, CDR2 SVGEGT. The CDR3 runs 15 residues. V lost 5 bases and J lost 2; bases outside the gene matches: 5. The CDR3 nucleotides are TGTGCCAGCAGTCGGACAGGAACTAACACCGGGGAGCTGTTTTTT. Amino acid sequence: CASSRTGTNTGELFF.

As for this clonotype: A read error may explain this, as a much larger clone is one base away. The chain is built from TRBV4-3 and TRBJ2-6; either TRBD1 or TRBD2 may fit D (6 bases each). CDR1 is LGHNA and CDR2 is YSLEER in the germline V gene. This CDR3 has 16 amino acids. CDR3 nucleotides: TGCGCCAGCAGCCAAGTAACAGGGACTGGGGCCAGCGTCCTGACTTTC. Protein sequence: CASSQVTGTGASVLTF.

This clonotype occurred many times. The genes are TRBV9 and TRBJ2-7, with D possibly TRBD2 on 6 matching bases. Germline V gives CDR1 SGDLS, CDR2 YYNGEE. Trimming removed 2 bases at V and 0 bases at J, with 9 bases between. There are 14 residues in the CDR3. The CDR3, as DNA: TGTGCCAGCAGCGTGGACGGGAGCTCCTACGAGCAGTACTTC. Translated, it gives CASSVDGSSYEQYF. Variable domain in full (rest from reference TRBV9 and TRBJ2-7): DSGVTQTPKHLITATGQRVTLRCSPRSGDLSVYWYQQSLDQGLQFLIQYYNGEERAKGNILERFSAQQFPDLHSELNLSSLELGDSALYFCASSVDGSSYEQYFGPGTRLTVT.

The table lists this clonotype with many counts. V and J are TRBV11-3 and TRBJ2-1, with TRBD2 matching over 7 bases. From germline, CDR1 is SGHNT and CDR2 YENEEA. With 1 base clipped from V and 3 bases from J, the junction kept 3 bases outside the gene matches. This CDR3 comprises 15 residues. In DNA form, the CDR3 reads TGTGCCAGCAGCTTAGGCGGGAGTATCTACAATGAGCAGTTCTTC. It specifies CASSLGGSIYNEQFF.

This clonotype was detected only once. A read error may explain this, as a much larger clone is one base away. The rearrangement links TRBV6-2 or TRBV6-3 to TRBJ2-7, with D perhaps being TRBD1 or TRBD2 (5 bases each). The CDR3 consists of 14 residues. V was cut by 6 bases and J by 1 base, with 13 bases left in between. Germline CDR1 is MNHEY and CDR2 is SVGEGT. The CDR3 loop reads CASRGTNSSYEQYF. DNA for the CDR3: TGTGCCAGCAGGGGGACGAACTCTTCCTACGAGCAGTACTTC.

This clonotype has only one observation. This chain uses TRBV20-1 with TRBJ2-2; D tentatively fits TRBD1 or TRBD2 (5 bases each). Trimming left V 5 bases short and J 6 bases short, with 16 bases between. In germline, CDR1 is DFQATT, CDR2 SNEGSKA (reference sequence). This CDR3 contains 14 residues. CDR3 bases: TGCAGTGCTTTTCAGGGTAGAGGGGCCGGGGAGCTGTTTTTT. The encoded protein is CSAFQGRGAGELFF.

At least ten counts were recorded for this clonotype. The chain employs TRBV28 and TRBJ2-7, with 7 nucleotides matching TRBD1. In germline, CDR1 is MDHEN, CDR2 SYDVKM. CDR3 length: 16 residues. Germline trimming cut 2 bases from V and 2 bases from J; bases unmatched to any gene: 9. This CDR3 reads CASSLGTVLDTYEQYF. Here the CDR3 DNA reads TGTGCCAGCAGTTTAGGGACAGTGTTGGACACCTACGAGCAGTACTTC.

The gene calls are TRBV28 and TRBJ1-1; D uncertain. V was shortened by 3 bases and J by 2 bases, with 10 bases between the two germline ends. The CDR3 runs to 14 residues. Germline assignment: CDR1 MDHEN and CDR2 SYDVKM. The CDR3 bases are TGTGCCAGCAGTTTTGTGGCAGTTAACACTGAAGCTTTCTTT. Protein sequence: CASSFVAVNTEAFF.

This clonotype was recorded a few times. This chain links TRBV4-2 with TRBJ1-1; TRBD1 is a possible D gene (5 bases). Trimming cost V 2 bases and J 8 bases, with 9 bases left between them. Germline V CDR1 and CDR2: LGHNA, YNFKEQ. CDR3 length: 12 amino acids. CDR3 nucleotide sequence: TGTGCCAGCAGCCAATCACAGGCCGAAGCTTTCTTT. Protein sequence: CASSQSQAEAFF.

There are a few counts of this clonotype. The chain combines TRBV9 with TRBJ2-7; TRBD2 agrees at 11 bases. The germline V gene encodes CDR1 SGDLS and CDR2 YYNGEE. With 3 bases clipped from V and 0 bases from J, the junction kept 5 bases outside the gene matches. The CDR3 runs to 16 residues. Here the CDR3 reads CASSAGLAGNSYEQYF. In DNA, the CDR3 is TGTGCCAGCAGCGCCGGACTAGCGGGTAACTCCTACGAGCAGTACTTC.

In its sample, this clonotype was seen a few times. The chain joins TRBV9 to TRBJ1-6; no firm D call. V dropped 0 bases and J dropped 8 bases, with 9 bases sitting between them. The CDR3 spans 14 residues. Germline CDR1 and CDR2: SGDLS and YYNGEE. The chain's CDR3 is CASSVDELHSPLHF. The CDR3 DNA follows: TGTGCCAGCAGCGTAGATGAGTTGCATTCACCCCTCCACTTT.

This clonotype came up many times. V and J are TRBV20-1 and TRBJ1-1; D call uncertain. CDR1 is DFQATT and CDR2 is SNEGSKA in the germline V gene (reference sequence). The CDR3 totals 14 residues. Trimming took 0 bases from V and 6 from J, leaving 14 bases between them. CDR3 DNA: TGCAGTGCTAGAGACTCCAGCCACCGGGCTGAAGCTTTCTTT. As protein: CSARDSSHRAEAFF.

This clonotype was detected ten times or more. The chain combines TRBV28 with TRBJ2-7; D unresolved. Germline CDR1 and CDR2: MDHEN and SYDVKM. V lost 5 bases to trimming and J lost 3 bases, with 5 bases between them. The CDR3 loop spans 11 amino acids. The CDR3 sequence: CASSLRYEQYF. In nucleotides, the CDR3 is TGTGCCAGCAGTCTCCGCTACGAGCAGTACTTC.

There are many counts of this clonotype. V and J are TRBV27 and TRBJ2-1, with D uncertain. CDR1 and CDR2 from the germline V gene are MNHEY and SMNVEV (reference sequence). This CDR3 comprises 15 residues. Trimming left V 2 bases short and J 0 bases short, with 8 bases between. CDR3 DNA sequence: TGTGCCAGCAGTTTACCAGGTCTCTCCTACAATGAGCAGTTCTTC. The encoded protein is CASSLPGLSYNEQFF.

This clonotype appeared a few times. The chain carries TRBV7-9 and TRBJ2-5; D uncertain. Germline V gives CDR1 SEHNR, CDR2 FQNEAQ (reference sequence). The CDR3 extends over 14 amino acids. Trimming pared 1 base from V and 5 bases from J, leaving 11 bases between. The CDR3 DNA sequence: TGTGCCAGCAGCTTAGGCAGGCCGCCCGAGACCCAGTACTTC. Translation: CASSLGRPPETQYF.

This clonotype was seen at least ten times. The CDR3 protein is CASRHFPLFHRSDTTEAFF. The CDR3 DNA sequence: TGTGCCAGCAGACACTTTCCACTATTTCACAGGTCTGATACTACTGAAGCTTTCTTT. V gene TRBV7-2 combines with J gene TRBJ1-1; weak D call: TRBD1 (5 bases). The germline V and J ends were trimmed by 6 bases and 5 bases, with 31 bases remaining between them. This CDR3 is 19 amino acids long. Germline lookup yields CDR1 SGHTA and CDR2 FQGNSA.

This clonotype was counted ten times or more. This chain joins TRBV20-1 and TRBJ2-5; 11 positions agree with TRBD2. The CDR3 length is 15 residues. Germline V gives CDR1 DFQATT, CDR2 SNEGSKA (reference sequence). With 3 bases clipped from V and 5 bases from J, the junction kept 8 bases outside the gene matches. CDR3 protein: CSASPTLAGAETQYF. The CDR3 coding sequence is TGCAGTGCTAGTCCCACACTAGCGGGAGCGGAGACCCAGTACTTC.

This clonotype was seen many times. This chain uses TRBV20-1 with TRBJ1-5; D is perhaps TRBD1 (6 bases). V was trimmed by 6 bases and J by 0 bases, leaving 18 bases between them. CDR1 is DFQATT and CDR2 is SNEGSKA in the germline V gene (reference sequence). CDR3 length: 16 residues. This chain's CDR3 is CSAPDSSTYSNQPQHF. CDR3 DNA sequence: TGCAGTGCCCCGGACAGCTCTACGTATAGCAATCAGCCCCAGCATTTT.

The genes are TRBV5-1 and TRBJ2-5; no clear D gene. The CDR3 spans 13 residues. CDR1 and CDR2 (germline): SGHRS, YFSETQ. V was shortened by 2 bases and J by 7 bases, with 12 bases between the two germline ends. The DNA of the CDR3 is TGCGCCAGCAGCTTAGACTCAAAGGGGACCCAGTACTTC. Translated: CASSLDSKGTQYF.

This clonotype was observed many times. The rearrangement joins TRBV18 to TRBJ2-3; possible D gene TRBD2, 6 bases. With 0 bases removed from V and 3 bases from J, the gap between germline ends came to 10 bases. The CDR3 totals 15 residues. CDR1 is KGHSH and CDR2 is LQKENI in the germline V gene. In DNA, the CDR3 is TGTGCCAGCTCACCACCGGGACTGAGGACAGATACGCAGTATTTT. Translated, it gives CASSPPGLRTDTQYF.

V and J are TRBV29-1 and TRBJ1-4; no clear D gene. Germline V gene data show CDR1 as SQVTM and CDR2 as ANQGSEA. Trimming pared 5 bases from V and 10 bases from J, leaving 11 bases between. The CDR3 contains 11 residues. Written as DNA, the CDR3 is TGCAGCGTTCTGAATGAGGGAAAACTGTTTTTT. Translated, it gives CSVLNEGKLFF. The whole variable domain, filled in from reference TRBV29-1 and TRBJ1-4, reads SAVISQKPSRDICQRGTSLTIQCQVDSQVTMMFWYRQQPGQSLTLIATANQGSEATYESGFVIDKFPISRPNLTFSTLTVSNMSPEDSSIYLCSVLNEGKLFFGSGTQLSVL.

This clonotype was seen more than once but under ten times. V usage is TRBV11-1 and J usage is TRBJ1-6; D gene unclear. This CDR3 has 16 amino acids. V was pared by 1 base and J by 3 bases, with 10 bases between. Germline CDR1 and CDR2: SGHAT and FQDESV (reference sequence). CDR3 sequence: CASSLVGSDYNSPLHF. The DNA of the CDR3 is TGTGCCAGCAGCTTAGTAGGGTCGGACTATAATTCACCCCTCCACTTT.